The 13 T cell receptor beta chains reported below all come from one sample, sequenced in a study of T-cell memory formation after mild COVID-19 (dated by TCRdb to about 2021). The library was made by 5' RACE. The data were produced on an Illumina NovaSeq 6000. In-frame beta chains were kept once TCRdb had trimmed the public reads at Q25 with fastp and called clones with MiXCR. Rows merge per CDR3 protein into single entries with the most common DNA and genes. In this sample the table shows fewer than 50,000 distinct CDR3 sequences, less than 9.5% of which occur a single time. The ten largest account for roughly 12% of the sample. Sequencing was performed on PBMCs or a T cell subset sorted from them (not recorded which). The receptors here all came from an adult woman who had mild COVID-19 (a few samples of this study predate the infection). The sample titles of this study are shuffled in the database, so cell type and time point are left out; the donor was told from shared clones.

V and J are TRBV5-4 and TRBJ1-2; 9 nucleotides agree with TRBD1. V dropped 3 bases and J dropped 6; count of bases not matched to a gene: 6. The V gene's germline CDR1 is SGHNT and CDR2 YYREEE (reference sequence). The CDR3 contains 14 residues. The CDR3: CASSSPTGGDGYTF. CDR3 DNA sequence: TGTGCCAGCAGCTCGCCTACAGGGGGCGATGGCTACACCTTC.

The V gene is TRBV12-3 or TRBV12-4, the J gene TRBJ2-3; 8 bases are shared with TRBD2. The CDR3 is 15 amino acids. Trimming cost V 6 bases and J 5 bases; bases outside gene matches: 10. CDR3 nucleotides: TGTGCCAGCAGCCCCGGGGGGGCGAGTAAAGATACGCAGTATTTT. Protein product: CASSPGGASKDTQYF.

This clonotype occurred many times. J is TRBJ2-7 and V is TRBV7-2; TRBD1 is a possible D gene (6 bases). The CDR3 consists of 15 residues. Trimming shortened V by 2 bases and J by 0 bases, and 11 bases separated the two germline ends. Germline V gene data show CDR1 as SGHTA and CDR2 as FQGNSA. CDR3 amino acids: CASSLRDTSSYEQYF. CDR3 nucleotides: TGTGCCAGCAGCTTACGGGACACGAGCTCCTACGAGCAGTACTTC.

This clonotype was seen a handful of times. The V gene is TRBV27, the J gene TRBJ2-1, with TRBD2 matching 9 bases. With 10 bases clipped from V and 6 bases from J, the junction kept 10 bases outside the gene matches. The CDR3 is 14 amino acids. Per germline, CDR1 MNHEY and CDR2 SMNVEV (reference sequence). In nucleotides, the CDR3 is TGTGCCATCCAGGCGGGAGGGCCTATCAATGAGCAGTTCTTC. Its protein is CAIQAGGPINEQFF.

The chain has TRBV9 and TRBJ2-1, with D perhaps TRBD2 (5 bases). The CDR3 is 15 residues long. Germline V gene sequence: CDR1 SGDLS, CDR2 YYNGEE. Trimming stripped 0 bases from V and 2 bases from J, with 9 bases between. DNA of the CDR3: TGTGCCAGCAGCGTAGAAAGGGAGACCTACAATGAGCAGTTCTTC. As protein: CASSVERETYNEQFF. The full variable domain, its missing parts supplied by reference TRBV9 and TRBJ2-1, is DSGVTQTPKHLITATGQRVTLRCSPRSGDLSVYWYQQSLDQGLQFLIQYYNGEERAKGNILERFSAQQFPDLHSELNLSSLELGDSALYFCASSVERETYNEQFFGPGTRLTVL.

In this sample, this clonotype is medium-sized. The genes are TRBV5-1 and TRBJ2-1, with D tentatively TRBD1 (6 bases). Trimming took 4 bases from V and 5 from J, leaving 16 bases between them. CDR3 size: 15 residues. The germline gives CDR1 SGHRS, CDR2 YFSETQ. CDR3 bases: TGCGCCAGCAGCCCCACCGGGACAAACAACAATGAGCAGTTCTTC. Translated, it gives CASSPTGTNNNEQFF.

The table lists this clonotype with a few counts. The genes are TRBV6-2 or TRBV6-3 and TRBJ1-4; tentatively, D is TRBD1 (5 bases). Germline assignment: CDR1 MNHEY and CDR2 SVGEGT. The V and J ends lost 6 bases and 3 bases respectively, with 11 bases between them. This CDR3 contains 14 residues. DNA for the CDR3: TGTGCCAGCAGAATGCCGGGGGCTAATGAAAAACTGTTTTTT. Translated, it gives CASRMPGANEKLFF.

This clonotype has ten or more counts. The rearrangement uses TRBV20-1 and TRBJ2-3; maybe TRBD2 (6 bases). V was cut by 3 bases and J by 1 base, with 14 bases left in between. The CDR3 length is 15 residues. Germline CDR1 and CDR2: DFQATT and SNEGSKA (reference sequence). DNA for the CDR3: TGCAGTGCTAGTCGACGGGAGCAAGGCACAGATACGCAGTATTTT. Translation: CSASRREQGTDTQYF.

This chain joins TRBV7-9 and TRBJ2-6; D gene unclear. This CDR3 contains 16 residues. Germline CDR1 and CDR2: SEHNR and FQNEAQ (reference sequence). V was clipped by 8 bases and J by 0 bases, with 14 bases between them. As DNA, the CDR3 is TGTGCCAGCGCGAGGTATCCCCTCTCTGGGGCCAACGTCCTGACTTTC. Translating it yields CASARYPLSGANVLTF.

This clonotype was detected a few times. The chain couples TRBV12-3 or TRBV12-4 to TRBJ1-5; 7 nucleotides match TRBD1. There are 12 residues in the CDR3. V dropped 8 bases and J dropped 10; count of bases not matched to a gene: 8. The DNA of the CDR3 is TGTGCCAGCGGACAGGAACATAGCCCCCAGCATTTT. Residues: CASGQEHSPQHF.

This clonotype was seen repeatedly, ten times or more. V usage is TRBV5-1 and J usage is TRBJ2-3; weak D call: TRBD1 (5 bases). The CDR3 covers 17 residues. The germline V gene has CDR1 SGHRS and CDR2 YFSETQ. Trimming cost V 0 bases and J 5 bases, with 19 bases left between them. CDR3 in amino acids: CASSLVLGKGAGDTQYF. Written as DNA, the CDR3 is TGCGCCAGCAGCTTGGTTTTGGGAAAAGGGGCTGGAGATACGCAGTATTTT.

The chain couples TRBV4-3 to TRBJ1-5; D gene uncertain. The CDR3 loop spans 13 amino acids. Trimming shortened V by 1 base and J by 3 bases, and 4 bases separated the two germline ends. Germline CDR1 and CDR2: LGHNA and YSLEER. CDR3 protein: CASSQGINQPQHF. CDR3 coding DNA: TGCGCCAGCAGCCAAGGGATCAATCAGCCCCAGCATTTT.

The chain recombines TRBV20-1 with TRBJ2-7; 8 bases map to TRBD1. The CDR3 is 14 amino acids. Germline CDR1 reads DFQATT; CDR2 reads SNEGSKA (reference sequence). Trimming cost V 1 base and J 2 bases; bases outside gene matches: 4. CDR3 sequence (DNA): TGCAGTGCTAGAGTGGGACAGGTAGCCTACGAGCAGTACTTC. Amino acid sequence: CSARVGQVAYEQYF.